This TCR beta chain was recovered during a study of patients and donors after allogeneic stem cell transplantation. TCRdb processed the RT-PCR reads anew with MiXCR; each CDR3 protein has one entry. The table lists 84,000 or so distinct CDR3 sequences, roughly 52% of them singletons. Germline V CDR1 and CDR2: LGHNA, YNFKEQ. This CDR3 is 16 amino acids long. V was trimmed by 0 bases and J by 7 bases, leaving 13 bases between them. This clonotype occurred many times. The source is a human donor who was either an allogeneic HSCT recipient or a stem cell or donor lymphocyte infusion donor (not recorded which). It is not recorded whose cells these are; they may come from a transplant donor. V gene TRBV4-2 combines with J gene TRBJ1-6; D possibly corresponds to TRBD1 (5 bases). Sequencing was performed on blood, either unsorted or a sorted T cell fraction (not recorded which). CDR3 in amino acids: CASSQDTGLLNSPLHF. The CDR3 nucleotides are TGTGCCAGCAGCCAAGATACGGGACTGCTAAATTCACCCCTCCACTTT.